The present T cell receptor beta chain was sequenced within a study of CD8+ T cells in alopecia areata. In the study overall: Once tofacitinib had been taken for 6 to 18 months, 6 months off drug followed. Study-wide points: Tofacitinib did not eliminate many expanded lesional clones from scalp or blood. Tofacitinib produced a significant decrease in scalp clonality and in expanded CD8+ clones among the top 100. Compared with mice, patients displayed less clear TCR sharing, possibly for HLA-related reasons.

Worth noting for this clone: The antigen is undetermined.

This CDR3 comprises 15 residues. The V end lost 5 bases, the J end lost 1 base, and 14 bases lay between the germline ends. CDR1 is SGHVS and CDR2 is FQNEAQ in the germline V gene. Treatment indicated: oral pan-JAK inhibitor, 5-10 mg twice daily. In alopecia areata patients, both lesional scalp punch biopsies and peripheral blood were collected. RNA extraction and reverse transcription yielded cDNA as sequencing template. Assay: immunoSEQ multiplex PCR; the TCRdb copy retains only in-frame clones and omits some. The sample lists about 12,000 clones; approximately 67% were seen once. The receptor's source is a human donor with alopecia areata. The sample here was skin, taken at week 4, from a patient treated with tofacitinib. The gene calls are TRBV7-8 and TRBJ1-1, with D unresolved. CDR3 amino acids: CASSLRRISNTEAFF. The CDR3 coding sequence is TGTGCCAGCAGCCTACGAAGGATTTCGAACACTGAAGCTTTCTTT.